This TCR beta chain originates from a study of radiotherapy plus CTLA-4 blockade in lung cancer. The overall study: Disease control reached 30% to 35%, with objective responses in over 15%.

General observations from the study: Reports identified early blood T cell clone dynamics, with interferon-beta, as the best response predictor. The study found tumor-derived TCR clones expanded in blood after radiotherapy plus ipilimumab.

V was shortened by 0 bases and J by 5 bases, with 16 bases between the two germline ends. This CDR3 has 16 amino acids. Per the germline V gene, CDR1 is LNHDA and CDR2 is SQIVND (reference sequence). As to this clone: Its target is not known.

Treatment of patients with chemo-refractory metastatic non-small-cell lung cancer consisted of focal radiation plus CTLA-4 blockade with ipilimumab. Here immunoSEQ multiplex PCR was the method, and the copy in TCRdb shows in-frame clones only, minus some. Of 100,000 to 150,000 clones listed, 78% were seen once; the top ten hold 4.5% to 5.5%. The TCR originated in a human donor with non-small cell lung cancer who had a partial response to radiotherapy plus ipilimumab. The chain links TRBV19 to TRBJ2-5, with D possibly matching TRBD1 (5 bases). Sequences were derived from peripheral blood, sampled from a patient treated with radiotherapy plus ipilimumab. The CDR3 coding sequence is TGTGCCAGTAGTATAGATCGGCAGGGTGGCAGGGAGACCCAGTACTTC. It translates to CASSIDRQGGRETQYF.